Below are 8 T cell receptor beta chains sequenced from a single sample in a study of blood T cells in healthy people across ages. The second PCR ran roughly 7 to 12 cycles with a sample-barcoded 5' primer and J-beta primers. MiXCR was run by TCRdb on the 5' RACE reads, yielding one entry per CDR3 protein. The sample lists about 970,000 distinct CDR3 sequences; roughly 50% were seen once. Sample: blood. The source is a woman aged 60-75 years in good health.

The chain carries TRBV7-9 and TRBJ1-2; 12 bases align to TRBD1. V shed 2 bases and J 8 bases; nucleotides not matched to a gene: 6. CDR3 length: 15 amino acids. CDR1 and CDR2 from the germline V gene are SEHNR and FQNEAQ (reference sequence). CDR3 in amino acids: CASSLLGQGAQGYTF. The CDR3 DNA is TGTGCCAGCAGCTTACTGGGACAGGGGGCGCAAGGCTACACCTTC.

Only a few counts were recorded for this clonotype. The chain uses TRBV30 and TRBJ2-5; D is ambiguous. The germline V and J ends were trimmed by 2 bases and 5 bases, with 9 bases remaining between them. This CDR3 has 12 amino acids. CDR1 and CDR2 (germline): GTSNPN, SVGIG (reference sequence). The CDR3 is CAWSTQLETQYF. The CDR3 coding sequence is TGTGCCTGGAGTACCCAGCTGGAGACCCAGTACTTC.

In DNA form, the CDR3 reads TGTGCCAGCAGTACAGACAGGGTTGAGACCCAGTACTTC. It yields the protein CASSTDRVETQYF. The chain is built from TRBV12-3 or TRBV12-4 and TRBJ2-5; 7 bases match TRBD1. After removal of 5 bases from V and 5 bases from J, the junction contained 5 bases not matched to a gene. The CDR3 extends over 13 amino acids.

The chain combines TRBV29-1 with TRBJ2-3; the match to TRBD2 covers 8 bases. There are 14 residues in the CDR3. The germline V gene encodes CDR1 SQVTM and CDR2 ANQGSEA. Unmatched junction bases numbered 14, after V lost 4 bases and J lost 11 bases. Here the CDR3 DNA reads TGCAGCGTTGTTGGGGGGGCTCGACGGGAGGGGCAGTATTTT. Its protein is CSVVGGARREGQYF.

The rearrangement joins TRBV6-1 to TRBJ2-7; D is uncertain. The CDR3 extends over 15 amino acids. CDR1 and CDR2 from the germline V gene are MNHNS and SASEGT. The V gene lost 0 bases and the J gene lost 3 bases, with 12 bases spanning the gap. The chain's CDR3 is CASSEATTGNYEQYF. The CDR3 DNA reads TGTGCCAGCAGTGAAGCGACCACGGGCAACTACGAGCAGTACTTC.

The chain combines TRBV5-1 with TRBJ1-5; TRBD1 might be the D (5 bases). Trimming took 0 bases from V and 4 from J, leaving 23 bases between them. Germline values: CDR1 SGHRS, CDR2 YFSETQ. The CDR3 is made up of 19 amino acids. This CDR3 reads CASSLVVGGAAGLNQPQHF. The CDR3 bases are TGCGCCAGCAGCTTGGTCGTAGGTGGGGCGGCAGGGCTTAATCAGCCCCAGCATTTT. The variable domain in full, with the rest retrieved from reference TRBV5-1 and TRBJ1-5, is KAGVTQTPRYLIKTRGQQVTLSCSPISGHRSVSWYQQTPGQGLQFLFEYFSETQRNKGNFPGRFSGRQFSNSRSEMNVSTLELGDSALYLCASSLVVGGAAGLNQPQHFGDGTRLSIL.

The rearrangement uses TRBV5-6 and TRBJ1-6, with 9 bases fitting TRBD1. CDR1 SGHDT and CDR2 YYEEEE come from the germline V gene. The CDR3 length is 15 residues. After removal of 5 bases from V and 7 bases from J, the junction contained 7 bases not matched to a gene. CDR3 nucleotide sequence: TGTGCCAGCAGGACCGCCGGGACAGGGAATTCACCCCTCCACTTT. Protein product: CASRTAGTGNSPLHF.

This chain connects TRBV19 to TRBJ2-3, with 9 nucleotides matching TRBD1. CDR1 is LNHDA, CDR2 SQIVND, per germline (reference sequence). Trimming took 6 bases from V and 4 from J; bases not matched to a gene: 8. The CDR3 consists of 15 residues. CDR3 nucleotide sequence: TGTGCCAGTAGCCTTGACAGGGGGGTCGCAGATACGCAGTATTTT. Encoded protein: CASSLDRGVADTQYF.